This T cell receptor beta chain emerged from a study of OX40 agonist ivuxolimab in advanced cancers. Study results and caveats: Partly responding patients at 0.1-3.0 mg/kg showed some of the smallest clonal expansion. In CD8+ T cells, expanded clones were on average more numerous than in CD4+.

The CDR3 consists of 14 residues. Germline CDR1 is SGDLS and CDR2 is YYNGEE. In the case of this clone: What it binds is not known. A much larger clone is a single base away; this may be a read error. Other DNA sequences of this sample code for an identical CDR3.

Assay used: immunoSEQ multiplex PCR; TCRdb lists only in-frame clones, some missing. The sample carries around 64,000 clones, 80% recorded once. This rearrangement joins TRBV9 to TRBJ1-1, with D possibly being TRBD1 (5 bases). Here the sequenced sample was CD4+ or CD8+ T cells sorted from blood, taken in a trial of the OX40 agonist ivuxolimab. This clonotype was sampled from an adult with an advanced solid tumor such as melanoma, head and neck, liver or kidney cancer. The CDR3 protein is CASSGTGGAGEAFF. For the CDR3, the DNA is TGCGCCAGCAGCGGGACTGGGGGAGCGGGTGAAGCTTTCTTT.